A selection of T cell receptor beta chains follows, all from one sample in a study of technical replicates of blood from a handful of donors. TCRdb's table, derived via immunoSEQ multiplex PCR, lists solely in-frame clones and lacks some. The sample lists around 65,000 clones; 88% were seen once. The sample taken for sequencing was PBMCs. The origin of the receptors is a human donor in good health. Some clones in this sample may be carry-over from other donors' samples. CDR3s include the opening cysteine and the closing phenylalanine or tryptophan. The order of the fields is V gene, clone size, J gene, D gene, CDR3 protein, CDR3 DNA. The D gene is left open where the match is weak. Only some rows state a clone size, as once, few, many or a class for expanded clones.

V gene: TRBV7-3
clone size: NA
J gene: TRBJ2-1
D gene: TRBD2
CDR3 protein: CASSFSGNNEQFF
CDR3 DNA: TGTGCCAGCAGTTTTAGCGGGAACAATGAGCAGTTCTTC

V gene: TRBV7-9
clone size: NA
J gene: TRBJ1-1
D gene: TRBD1
CDR3 protein: CASSPFRGGQGVTEAFF
CDR3 DNA: TGTGCCAGCAGCCCCTTCCGAGGCGGGCAGGGGGTCACTGAAGCTTTCTTT

V gene: TRBV2
clone size: once
J gene: TRBJ2-1
D gene: TRBD2
CDR3 protein: CASSVVGAGGDDEQFF
CDR3 DNA: TGTGCCAGCAGTGTTGTTGGAGCGGGAGGTGATGATGAGCAGTTCTTC

V gene: TRBV27
clone size: NA
J gene: TRBJ1-1
D gene: NA
CDR3 protein: CASSQKDRPSEAFF
CDR3 DNA: TGTGCCAGCAGTCAAAAAGACAGGCCTTCTGAAGCTTTCTTT

V gene: TRBV25-1
clone size: NA
J gene: TRBJ2-5
D gene: TRBD2
CDR3 protein: CASSDPGLAGAQETQYF
CDR3 DNA: TGTGCCAGCAGTGACCCGGGACTAGCGGGAGCCCAAGAGACCCAGTACTTC

V gene: TRBV11-1
clone size: NA
J gene: TRBJ2-7
D gene: TRBD1
CDR3 protein: CASSHDRGDEQYF
CDR3 DNA: TGTGCCAGCAGCCACGACAGGGGTGACGAGCAGTACTTC

V gene: TRBV7-2
clone size: NA
J gene: TRBJ2-3
D gene: TRBD2
CDR3 protein: CASSSRLAGPEDTQYF
CDR3 DNA: TGTGCCAGCAGCTCAAGACTAGCGGGGCCCGAGGATACGCAGTATTTT

V gene: TRBV9
clone size: once
J gene: TRBJ1-4
D gene: NA
CDR3 protein: CASGAVNEKLFF
CDR3 DNA: TGTGCCAGCGGCGCGGTCAATGAAAAACTGTTTTTT

V gene: TRBV7-2
clone size: NA
J gene: TRBJ1-5
D gene: NA
CDR3 protein: CASSLEGQGWYQPQHF
CDR3 DNA: TGTGCCAGCAGCTTAGAGGGCCAGGGTTGGTATCAGCCCCAGCATTTT

V gene: TRBV5-1
clone size: NA
J gene: TRBJ1-1
D gene: NA
CDR3 protein: CASSPGGVATEAFF
CDR3 DNA: TGCGCCAGCAGCCCCGGAGGGGTGGCGACTGAAGCTTTCTTT

V gene: TRBV6-6
clone size: NA
J gene: TRBJ1-5
D gene: TRBD1
CDR3 protein: CASSSRGDQPQHF
CDR3 DNA: TGTGCCAGCAGTTCCAGGGGGGATCAGCCCCAGCATTTT

V gene: TRBV7-8
clone size: NA
J gene: TRBJ2-7
D gene: TRBD2
CDR3 protein: CASSLRLGGGSSYEQYF
CDR3 DNA: TGTGCCAGCAGCTTACGGTTGGGCGGGGGGTCTTCCTACGAGCAGTACTTC

V gene: TRBV2
clone size: NA
J gene: TRBJ1-1
D gene: NA
CDR3 protein: CASSLQGNTEAFF
CDR3 DNA: TGTGCCAGCTCATTACAGGGGAACACTGAAGCTTTCTTT

V gene: TRBV11-2
clone size: NA
J gene: TRBJ2-5
D gene: TRBD2
CDR3 protein: CASNLAGEGETQYF
CDR3 DNA: TGTGCCAGCAACCTAGCGGGAGAGGGGGAGACCCAGTACTTC

V gene: TRBV4-1
clone size: NA
J gene: TRBJ2-5
D gene: NA
CDR3 protein: CASSPEGGGMETQYF
CDR3 DNA: TGCGCCAGCAGCCCAGAGGGGGGAGGTATGGAGACCCAGTACTTC

V gene: TRBV6-5
clone size: NA
J gene: TRBJ1-2
D gene: TRBD1
CDR3 protein: CASSSPGQVVGGYTF
CDR3 DNA: TGTGCCAGCAGTTCCCCGGGACAGGTGGTTGGTGGCTACACCTTC

V gene: TRBV19
clone size: many
J gene: TRBJ1-3
D gene: TRBD1
CDR3 protein: CASSGTGGNTIYF
CDR3 DNA: TGTGCCAGTAGTGGGACAGGGGGAAACACCATATATTTT

V gene: TRBV7-9
clone size: NA
J gene: TRBJ1-4
D gene: TRBD1
CDR3 protein: CASSRLTGSEKLFF
CDR3 DNA: TGTGCCAGCAGCCGACTGACAGGGAGTGAAAAACTGTTTTTT

V gene: TRBV10-3
clone size: NA
J gene: TRBJ1-1
D gene: NA
CDR3 protein: CAISDRENTEAFF
CDR3 DNA: TGTGCCATCAGTGACCGGGAAAACACTGAAGCTTTCTTT

V gene: TRBV11-2
clone size: few
J gene: TRBJ1-1
D gene: NA
CDR3 protein: CASSTLQGTPEAFF
CDR3 DNA: TGTGCCAGCTCCACTCTCCAGGGGACCCCTGAAGCTTTCTTT

V gene: TRBV5-1
clone size: NA
J gene: TRBJ1-3
D gene: NA
CDR3 protein: CASSAEGSGNTIYF
CDR3 DNA: TGCGCCAGCAGTGCCGAGGGTTCCGGAAACACCATATATTTT

V gene: TRBV4-3
clone size: NA
J gene: TRBJ1-3
D gene: NA
CDR3 protein: CASSQDPSGGISGNTIYF
CDR3 DNA: TGCGCCAGCAGCCAAGACCCCAGCGGGGGGATCTCTGGAAACACCATATATTTT

V gene: TRBV4-1
clone size: NA
J gene: TRBJ1-4
D gene: TRBD1
CDR3 protein: CASSQPGQGGEKLFF
CDR3 DNA: TGCGCCAGCAGCCAACCGGGACAGGGAGGCGAAAAACTGTTTTTT

V gene: TRBV5-4
clone size: NA
J gene: TRBJ1-2
D gene: NA
CDR3 protein: CASSSSRRGTNYGYTF
CDR3 DNA: TGTGCCAGCAGCTCTTCCCGACGGGGGACTAACTATGGCTACACCTTC

V gene: TRBV19
clone size: NA
J gene: TRBJ2-3
D gene: TRBD1
CDR3 protein: CASRAQGDTDTQYF
CDR3 DNA: TGTGCCAGTAGAGCACAGGGGGACACAGATACGCAGTATTTT

V gene: TRBV11-3
clone size: NA
J gene: TRBJ2-7
D gene: TRBD2
CDR3 protein: CASSQGLAGGQQYF
CDR3 DNA: TGTGCCAGCAGCCAGGGACTAGCGGGGGGACAGCAGTACTTC

V gene: TRBV10-3
clone size: NA
J gene: TRBJ1-2
D gene: NA
CDR3 protein: CAISESRQPGGYTF
CDR3 DNA: TGTGCCATCAGTGAGTCCCGGCAGCCCGGGGGCTACACCTTC

V gene: TRBV19
clone size: NA
J gene: TRBJ1-2
D gene: TRBD1
CDR3 protein: CASSSTGGSDYGYTF
CDR3 DNA: TGTGCCAGTAGTTCAACAGGGGGCTCAGACTATGGCTACACCTTC

V gene: TRBV30
clone size: NA
J gene: TRBJ1-5
D gene: TRBD1
CDR3 protein: CAWRRQGGQPQHF
CDR3 DNA: TGTGCCTGGAGGAGGCAGGGGGGTCAGCCCCAGCATTTT